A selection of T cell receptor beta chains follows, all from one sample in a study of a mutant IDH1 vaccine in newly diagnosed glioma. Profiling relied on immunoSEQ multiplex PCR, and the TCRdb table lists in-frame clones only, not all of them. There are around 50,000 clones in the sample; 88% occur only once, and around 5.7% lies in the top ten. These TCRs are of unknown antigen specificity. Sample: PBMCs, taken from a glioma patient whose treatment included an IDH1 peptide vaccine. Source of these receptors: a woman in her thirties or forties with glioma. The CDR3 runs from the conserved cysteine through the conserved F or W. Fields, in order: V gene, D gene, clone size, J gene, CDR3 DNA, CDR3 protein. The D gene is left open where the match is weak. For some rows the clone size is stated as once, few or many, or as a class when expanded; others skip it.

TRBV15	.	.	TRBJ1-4	TGTGCCACCAGCAGAGACCATAATGAAAAACTGTTTTTT	CATSRDHNEKLFF
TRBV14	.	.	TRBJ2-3	TGTGCCAGCAGCCAAGGAGTAAGGAATACGCAGTATTTT	CASSQGVRNTQYF
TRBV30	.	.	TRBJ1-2	TGTGCCTGTTCCCCGGCAGAAGGCTACACCTTC	CACSPAEGYTF
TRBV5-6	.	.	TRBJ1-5	TGTGCCAGCAGCTTCAGGGACGGGCAGCCCCAGCATTTT	CASSFRDGQPQHF
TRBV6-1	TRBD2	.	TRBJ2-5	TGTGCCAGCAGTGAAGCGGAGCGGGGCCCGTCGAGAGGGACCCAGTACTTC	CASSEAERGPSRGTQYF
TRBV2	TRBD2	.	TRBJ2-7	TGTGCCAGCAGCGGGACTAGCGTTTTCTACGAGCAGTACTTC	CASSGTSVFYEQYF
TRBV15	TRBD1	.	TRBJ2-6	TGTGCCACCAGCAGAGATCGAAGGGATGGGCAGGGGGCTGGGGCCAACGTCCTGACTTTC	CATSRDRRDGQGAGANVLTF
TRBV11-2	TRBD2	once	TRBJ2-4	TGTGCCAGCAGCTTAGAGGCGGGGGGAGCCAAAAACATTCAGTACTTC	CASSLEAGGAKNIQYF
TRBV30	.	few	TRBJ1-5	TGTGCCTGGAGTGTGTCAGTAATAAATCAGCCCCAGCATTTT	CAWSVSVINQPQHF
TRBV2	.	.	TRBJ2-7	TGTGCCAGCAGTCCCCTGAGGGGAACCGAGCAGTACTTC	CASSPLRGTEQYF
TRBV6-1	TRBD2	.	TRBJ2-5	TGTGCCAGCAGTCAAAGCGGGATCATAGAGACCCAGTACTTC	CASSQSGIIETQYF
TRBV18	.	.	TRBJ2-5	TGTGCCAGCTCACCCCCCGAGGGGGGACCTCAAGAGACCCAGTACTTC	CASSPPEGGPQETQYF
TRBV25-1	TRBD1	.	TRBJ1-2	TGTGCCAGCAGTGAGGCACCGGGACAGGGAGGGAGCGGCTACACCTTC	CASSEAPGQGGSGYTF
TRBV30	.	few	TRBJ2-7	TGTGCCTGGGACTTGGACAATGGCTACGAGCAGTACTTC	CAWDLDNGYEQYF
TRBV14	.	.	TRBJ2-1	TGTGCCAGCAGCCACTTTAAAGGTTCCTACAATGAGCAGTTCTTC	CASSHFKGSYNEQFF
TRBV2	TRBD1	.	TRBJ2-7	TGTGCCAGCAGTGGGGCAACCCGGGACAGGGTTATCGACGAGCAGTACTTC	CASSGATRDRVIDEQYF
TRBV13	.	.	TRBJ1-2	TGTGCCAGCAGCTCAAATTCTCACTATGGCTACACCTTC	CASSSNSHYGYTF
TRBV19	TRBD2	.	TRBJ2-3	TGTGCCAGTAGTATTGGCGGGAGGTCGGCAGATACGCAGTATTTT	CASSIGGRSADTQYF
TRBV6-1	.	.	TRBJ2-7	TGTGCCAGCAGTGAAGTCTTATCGACCGGACAGTACTTC	CASSEVLSTGQYF